The 10 T cell receptor beta chains listed next were all sequenced from one sample in a study of T cell responses to AZD1222 COVID-19 vaccine. The method was immunoSEQ multiplex PCR; TCRdb's version includes in-frame clones alone and lacks a portion of them. The table shows about 150,000 clones, with around 93% occurring only once. Sequenced material: peripheral blood, taken 28 days after the second AZD1222 dose. The receptor set was obtained from an adult who received the AZD1222 COVID-19 vaccine.

The chain is built from TRBV3-1 (or the pseudogene TRBV3-2) and TRBJ1-2; no clear D. This CDR3 is built from 13 residues. CDR1 and CDR2 from the germline V gene are LGHDT and YNNKEL (reference sequence). Trimming shortened V by 1 base and J by 6 bases, and 9 bases separated the two germline ends. The CDR3 loop is CASSQVSTNGYTF. The CDR3 DNA sequence: TGTGCCAGCAGCCAAGTTTCTACTAATGGCTACACCTTC.

This chain joins TRBV7-2 and TRBJ2-7; 9 bases line up with TRBD2. Germline V gives CDR1 SGHTA, CDR2 FQGNSA. The CDR3 has 16 amino acids. Trimming removed 5 bases from V and 2 bases from J; junction bases left unmatched: 10. CDR3 nucleotides: TGTGCCAGCAGCCAGAGACTAGCGGCAGTGGCCTACGAGCAGTACTTC. As protein: CASSQRLAAVAYEQYF.

The chain is built from TRBV12-3 or TRBV12-4 and TRBJ1-2; D gene unclear. The CDR3 is 13 amino acids. V was clipped by 3 bases and J by 6 bases, with 11 bases between them. Written as DNA, the CDR3 is TGTGCCAGCAGTTTGACAAGAGTAAATGGCTACACCTTC. This sequence encodes CASSLTRVNGYTF.

The V and J genes are TRBV3-1 (or the pseudogene TRBV3-2) and TRBJ1-5; D gene ambiguous. The germline CDR1 and CDR2 sequences are LGHDT and YNNKEL (reference sequence). Between the trimmed V and J ends, which lost 4 bases and 0 bases, there was a span of 7 bases. This CDR3 comprises 14 residues. The CDR3 reads CASSPVTSNQPQHF. Written as DNA, the CDR3 is TGTGCCAGCAGCCCGGTAACTAGCAATCAGCCCCAGCATTTT.

This clone is a singleton in its sample. CDR3 in DNA: TGTGCCAGCAGTTACTCTAGCCGGACTCTTAACACCGGGGAGCTGTTTTTT. Protein sequence: CASSYSSRTLNTGELFF. V and J are TRBV6-2 or TRBV6-3 and TRBJ2-2, with D possibly being TRBD2 (5 bases). The V gene lost 0 bases and the J gene lost 2 bases, with 13 bases spanning the gap. Germline CDR1 reads MNHEY; CDR2 reads SVGEGT. The CDR3 consists of 17 residues.

The chain uses TRBV28 and TRBJ1-3; TRBD1 matches 9 bases. Germline V gives CDR1 MDHEN, CDR2 SYDVKM. J was trimmed by 3 bases and V by 5 bases; bases with no gene match: 11. The length of the CDR3 is 17 residues. The CDR3 region is CASSTPGTGMRGNTIYF. CDR3 DNA sequence: TGTGCCAGCAGTACCCCCGGGACAGGGATGCGTGGAAACACCATATATTTT. Supplemented by reference TRBV28 and TRBJ1-3, the full variable domain reads DVKVTQSSRYLVKRTGEKVFLECVQDMDHENMFWYRQDPGLGLRLIYFSYDVKMKEKGDIPEGYSVSREKKERFSLILESASTNQTSMYLCASSTPGTGMRGNTIYFGEGSWLTVV.

The table lists this clone with a few counts. This sequence joins TRBV12-3 or TRBV12-4 and TRBJ2-7; TRBD2 agrees at 11 bases. The CDR3 extends over 13 amino acids. V was clipped by 8 bases and J by 4 bases; unmatched bases: 4. This chain's CDR3 is CASLLAGAYEQYF. CDR3 coding DNA: TGTGCCAGCTTACTAGCGGGGGCGTACGAGCAGTACTTC.

The rearrangement uses TRBV27 and TRBJ1-2; possibly TRBD1 for D (5 bases). Germline lookup yields CDR1 MNHEY and CDR2 SMNVEV (reference sequence). Trimming pared 5 bases from V and 2 bases from J, leaving 9 bases between. The CDR3 is made up of 13 amino acids. The CDR3, as DNA: TGTGCCAGCAGTGCAGGGAGAAACTATGGCTACACCTTC. It translates to CASSAGRNYGYTF.

This rearrangement joins TRBV5-1 to TRBJ2-7; TRBD2 matches 11 bases. In germline, CDR1 is SGHRS, CDR2 YFSETQ. Trimming at V came to 2 bases and at J to 2 bases, leaving 3 bases not matched to a gene. The CDR3 totals 15 residues. The CDR3 reads CASSFGGLAAYEQYF. CDR3 DNA: TGCGCCAGCAGCTTTGGGGGACTAGCGGCCTACGAGCAGTACTTC. The whole variable domain, remainder taken from reference TRBV5-1 and TRBJ2-7, is KAGVTQTPRYLIKTRGQQVTLSCSPISGHRSVSWYQQTPGQGLQFLFEYFSETQRNKGNFPGRFSGRQFSNSRSEMNVSTLELGDSALYLCASSFGGLAAYEQYFGPGTRLTVT.

The chain uses TRBV4-1 and TRBJ2-1; D is perhaps TRBD1 (5 bases). V lost 1 base and J 0 bases, leaving 7 bases between the germline ends. Germline V lookup: CDR1 MGHRA, CDR2 YSYEKL. The CDR3 loop spans 15 amino acids. The CDR3 coding sequence is TGCGCCAGCAGCCAAGGGACATACTCCTACAATGAGCAGTTCTTC. Encoded protein: CASSQGTYSYNEQFF.